A single sample gave rise to the 16 T cell receptor beta chains below, sequenced in a study of breast tumors, draining lymph nodes, adjacent tissues. Samples came from axillary lymph nodes draining the breast cancer. TCRdb ran MiXCR on the multiplex PCR reads and lists one entry per CDR3 protein. The sample has tens of thousands of distinct CDR3 sequences, more than 25% seen once. The sample taken for sequencing was axillary lymph node tissue. These TCRs come from a female donor with breast cancer. Some clones in this sample may be carry-over from other donors' samples.

The rearrangement links TRBV2 to TRBJ1-1; no firm D call. The V end lost 6 bases, the J end lost 0 bases, and 8 bases lay between the germline ends. The CDR3 covers 13 residues. The germline CDR1 and CDR2 sequences are SNHLY and FYNNEI. The CDR3 is CASRPTMNTEAFF. For the CDR3, the DNA is TGTGCCAGCAGGCCCACGATGAACACTGAAGCTTTCTTT.

Concerning this clonotype: Germline and junction disagree at one end, which may indicate a read error. The chain has TRBV9 and TRBJ2-7; weak D call: TRBD2 (6 bases). This CDR3 spans 13 amino acids. Germline lookup yields CDR1 SGDLS and CDR2 YYNGEE. CDR3 protein: CASSAGGNCNQHF. CDR3 in DNA: TGTGCCAGCAGCGCTGGGGGGAATTGCAATCAGCACTTC.

This clonotype was observed at least ten times. The genes are TRBV5-1 and TRBJ2-1, with a tentative D call TRBD2 (6 bases). CDR3 size: 15 residues. Germline V CDR1 and CDR2: SGHRS, YFSETQ. V was shortened by 0 bases and J by 5 bases, with 12 bases between the two germline ends. CDR3 loop: CASSLGGGTHNEQFF. The CDR3 DNA sequence: TGCGCCAGCAGCTTGGGGGGCGGGACCCACAATGAGCAGTTCTTC. The full variable domain, completed using reference TRBV5-1 and TRBJ2-1, is KAGVTQTPRYLIKTRGQQVTLSCSPISGHRSVSWYQQTPGQGLQFLFEYFSETQRNKGNFPGRFSGRQFSNSRSEMNVSTLELGDSALYLCASSLGGGTHNEQFFGPGTRLTVL.

This clonotype was recorded many times. The chain employs TRBV7-2 and TRBJ2-7; D ambiguous. The CDR3 runs to 13 residues. Germline loops: CDR1 SGHTA, CDR2 FQGNSA. Trimming took off 4 bases at V and 0 bases at J, with 7 bases between the two ends. The CDR3 region is CASSSVSSYEQYF. As DNA, the CDR3 is TGTGCCAGCAGCTCGGTCAGCTCCTACGAGCAGTACTTC.

This clonotype was seen many times. The chain employs TRBV28 and TRBJ2-7; 11 bases agree with TRBD2. V trimming: 5 bases; J trimming: 5 bases; junction bases outside the gene matches: 8. This CDR3 is 15 amino acids long. The germline CDR1 and CDR2 sequences are MDHEN and SYDVKM. For the CDR3, the DNA is TGTGCCAGCAGTCCACTTAGCGGGAGGGCCGACGAGCAGTACTTC. Protein product: CASSPLSGRADEQYF.

This clonotype was detected many times. CDR3 in DNA: TGCAGCGTCGCCCTCAGGAGTCGGAACACTGAAGCTTTCTTT. Protein: CSVALRSRNTEAFF. The chain uses TRBV29-1 and TRBJ1-1, with D uncertain. V shed 6 bases and J shed 1 base, with 15 bases lying between them. From germline, CDR1 is SQVTM and CDR2 ANQGSEA. CDR3 size: 14 residues.

This clonotype was recorded at least ten times. The gene calls are TRBV27 and TRBJ2-7; the D is unclear. Germline V gives CDR1 MNHEY, CDR2 SMNVEV (reference sequence). The CDR3 extends over 14 amino acids. V dropped 3 bases and J dropped 0 bases, with 9 bases sitting between them. CDR3 protein: CASSFTHFSYEQYF. CDR3 nucleotides: TGTGCCAGCAGTTTCACGCATTTCTCCTACGAGCAGTACTTC.

This clonotype was counted ten times or more. The chain recombines TRBV5-1 with TRBJ2-1; 10 positions agree with TRBD2. The germline CDR1 and CDR2 sequences are SGHRS and YFSETQ. The CDR3 totals 16 residues. V lost 4 bases, J lost 5 bases, and 9 bases stayed unmatched. The CDR3 loop is CASSPRGAGGDNEQFF. As DNA, the CDR3 is TGCGCCAGCAGCCCCCGGGGAGCGGGAGGGGACAATGAGCAGTTCTTC.

Many counts were recorded for this clonotype. A much larger clone is a single base away; this may be a read error. The CDR3 DNA reads as TGTGCCAGCTCGCGGGTCGGGGAGACCCAGTACTTC. Amino acid sequence: CASSRVGETQYF. The chain is built from TRBV6-5 and TRBJ2-5, with D perhaps TRBD2 (5 bases). This CDR3 has 12 residues. Germline V lookup: CDR1 MNHEY, CDR2 SVGAGI. V was trimmed by 8 bases and J by 5 bases, leaving 12 bases between them.

This clonotype was found many times. The chain is built from TRBV12-3 or TRBV12-4 and TRBJ2-1; a weak D match, TRBD2 (5 bases). CDR3 length: 17 amino acids. V was clipped by 4 bases and J by 0 bases, with 16 bases between them. In DNA form, the CDR3 reads TGTGCCAGCAGTTACCCCCTCACGGGGAGCTCCTACAATGAGCAGTTCTTC. Its protein product is CASSYPLTGSSYNEQFF.

This clonotype was observed at least ten times. V gene TRBV28 combines with J gene TRBJ2-7; no clear D. This CDR3 is 11 amino acids long. The V and J ends lost 7 bases and 3 bases respectively, with 7 bases between them. The germline gives CDR1 MDHEN, CDR2 SYDVKM. The CDR3 protein is CASTNLYEQYF. The CDR3 DNA sequence: TGTGCCAGCACCAACCTCTACGAGCAGTACTTC.

The chain joins TRBV5-1 to TRBJ1-1; 9 nucleotides line up with TRBD1. CDR1 and CDR2 (germline): SGHRS, YFSETQ. Germline trimming cut 2 bases from V and 1 base from J; bases unmatched to any gene: 3. The CDR3 loop spans 15 amino acids. CDR3 sequence reads: CASSLGQGTNTEAFF. The CDR3 DNA follows: TGCGCCAGCAGCTTAGGACAGGGGACGAACACTGAAGCTTTCTTT.

Concerning this clonotype: The CDR3 does not end in the conserved phenylalanine or tryptophan, so this is likely a read error. The chain employs TRBV9 and TRBJ2-2; 10 bases align to TRBD2. The CDR3 sequence is 18 residues long. Per the germline V gene, CDR1 is SGDLS and CDR2 is YYNGEE. With V trimmed by 4 bases and J by 0 bases, 9 bases remained unmatched. CDR3 sequence: CASSLVLAGASNTGELFS. In DNA form, the CDR3 reads TGTGCCAGCAGCTTGGTGCTAGCGGGAGCCTCGAACACCGGGGAGCTGTTTTCT.

The chain has TRBV6-2 or TRBV6-3 and TRBJ1-1; no reliable D call. This CDR3 comprises 15 residues. Germline loops: CDR1 MNHEY, CDR2 SVGEGT. V dropped 2 bases and J dropped 0 bases, with 10 bases sitting between them. The chain's CDR3 is CASSYEHYMNTEAFF. CDR3 in DNA: TGTGCCAGCAGTTACGAACACTACATGAACACTGAAGCTTTCTTT.

This clonotype was seen more than once but under ten times. A much larger clone is a single base away; this may be a read error. V gene TRBV14 combines with J gene TRBJ2-7; 7 positions agree with TRBD1. The CDR3 covers 14 residues. Germline values: CDR1 SGHDN, CDR2 FVKESK. The CDR3 DNA reads as TGTGCCAGCAGCCAACGGACAGGTATCTACGAGCAGTCCTTC. Translating gives CASSQRTGIYEQSF.

The chain uses TRBV28 and TRBJ1-1, with D perhaps matching TRBD1 (5 bases). Trimming shortened V by 2 bases and J by 4 bases, and 11 bases separated the two germline ends. The CDR3 consists of 14 residues. CDR1 is MDHEN and CDR2 is SYDVKM in the germline V gene. CDR3: CASSLQGWGTEAFF. The CDR3 bases are TGTGCCAGCAGTTTACAGGGCTGGGGCACTGAAGCTTTCTTT.